This is a list of T cell receptor beta chains from one sample in a study of T-cell reconstitution after alpha-beta-depleted transplantation in children. TCRdb re-called the PCR reads through MiXCR, storing one row per CDR3 protein. The table has hundreds of thousands of distinct CDR3 sequences, roughly 24% seen once; the top ten hold 11% to 15%. Sequencing was performed on PBMCs, mostly from graft donor cells, taken 360 days after TCRalphabeta/CD19-depleted stem cell transplant. The receptors shown here come from a boy under two years old who had a stem cell transplant for acute myeloid leukemia, so the T cells may come from the graft donor. The CDR3 runs from the conserved cysteine through the conserved F or W. The D gene is left open where the match is weak. Rows give clone size only sometimes, using once, few, many, or a class for an expanded clone.

v_gene,abundance,d_gene,j_gene,CDR3aa,CDR3nt
TRBV5-1,few,TRBD1,TRBJ1-6,CASSLQGVDSPLHF,TGCGCCAGCAGCTTACAGGGGGTGGATTCACCCCTCCACTTT
TRBV6-5,few,TRBD1,TRBJ1-1,CASRSGTEAFF,TGTGCCAGCAGGTCTGGGACAGAGGCTTTCTTT
TRBV9,many,TRBD2,TRBJ2-1,CASSVAGTSFDEQFF,TGTGCCAGCAGCGTAGCTGGGACTAGCTTCGATGAGCAGTTCTTC
TRBV4-3,many,NA,TRBJ2-1,CASSQARKSEQFF,TGCGCCAGCAGCCAAGCCCGCAAGAGTGAGCAGTTCTTC
TRBV5-1,NA,NA,TRBJ2-3,CASSEGHRTDTQYF,TGCGCCAGCAGCGAGGGACACCGCACAGATACGCAGTATTTT
TRBV7-6,many,NA,TRBJ1-6,CASSFTAQDSPLHF,TGTGCCAGCAGCTTTACTGCTCAGGATTCACCCCTCCACTTT
TRBV9,many,TRBD2,TRBJ2-3,CASSVARLAGGKDDTQYF,TGTGCCAGCAGCGTAGCTAGACTAGCGGGAGGGAAGGACGATACGCAGTATTTT
TRBV12-3/TRBV12-4,NA,TRBD1,TRBJ2-5,CASTRGQGDFLTQYF,TGTGCCAGCACTAGGGGACAGGGAGATTTTTTAACCCAGTACTTC
TRBV5-1,NA,NA,TRBJ2-3,CASTVTGIGGDTQYF,TGCGCCAGCACCGTTACAGGGATAGGTGGAGATACGCAGTATTTT
TRBV12-3/TRBV12-4,NA,NA,TRBJ1-2,CASSSRTADYGYTF,TGTGCCAGCAGTTCCCGGACTGCCGATTATGGCTACACCTTC
TRBV6-5,NA,NA,TRBJ1-2,CASSYPGLGGYTF,TGTGCCAGCAGTTACCCAGGCCTGGGGGGCTACACCTTC
TRBV4-3,NA,TRBD2,TRBJ2-5,CASSQDLASGGRETQYF,TGCGCCAGCAGCCAAGATCTGGCTAGCGGGGGGAGAGAGACCCAGTACTTC
TRBV21-1,NA,NA,TRBJ2-7,CASIPRTNPYF,TGTGCCAGCATCCCTAGGACTAATCCGTACTTC
TRBV27,few,TRBD2,TRBJ2-6,CASSLSGGGFSGANVLTF,TGTGCCAGCAGTTTATCCGGGGGGGGGTTCTCTGGGGCCAACGTCCTGACTTTC
TRBV12-5,many,NA,TRBJ2-1,CASGYGGAYNEQFF,TGTGCTAGTGGCTACGGGGGTGCGTACAATGAGCAGTTCTTC
TRBV29-1,few,NA,TRBJ1-2,CSVEVRGLRGYTF,TGCAGCGTTGAAGTCCGTGGGCTCAGGGGCTACACCTTC
TRBV5-4,many,NA,TRBJ2-7,CASSLISSYEQYF,TGTGCCAGCAGCTTGATATCTTCCTACGAGCAGTACTTC
TRBV10-3,NA,NA,TRBJ2-4,CAISEEGSKNIQYF,TGTGCCATCAGTGAGGAGGGGTCCAAAAACATTCAGTACTTC
TRBV7-2,NA,NA,TRBJ2-3,CASSSHRGTDTQYF,TGTGCCAGCAGCTCACACCGGGGCACAGATACGCAGTATTTT
TRBV15,NA,NA,TRBJ1-2,CATSNGTFTYGYTF,TGTGCCACCAGCAACGGGACTTTTACCTATGGCTACACCTTC
TRBV18,many,NA,TRBJ2-5,CASSRDLLQETQYF,TGTGCCAGCTCACGGGACTTACTCCAAGAGACCCAGTACTTC
TRBV7-2,few,NA,TRBJ1-3,CASSVTPVSGNTIYF,TGTGCCAGCAGCGTAACACCTGTCAGCGGAAACACCATATATTTT
TRBV6-5,many,TRBD2,TRBJ2-1,CASSFLGRGVPYNEQFF,TGTGCCAGCAGTTTCTTGGGCCGGGGGGTACCTTACAATGAGCAGTTCTTC
TRBV6-5,NA,TRBD1,TRBJ1-1,CASSYTGGAAEAFF,TGTGCCAGCAGTTACACAGGGGGCGCGGCTGAAGCTTTCTTT
TRBV7-2,many,NA,TRBJ1-5,CASSLALSPGSSNQPQHF,TGTGCCAGCAGCTTAGCGCTGAGTCCGGGATCTAGCAATCAGCCCCAGCATTTT
TRBV21-1,few,NA,TRBJ1-1,CASSSEDRVLEAFF,TGTGCCAGCAGCTCAGAGGACAGGGTCCTTGAAGCTTTCTTT
TRBV6-1,NA,TRBD2,TRBJ2-5,CASNPSGSSQETQYF,TGTGCCAGCAATCCTAGCGGGAGCTCACAAGAGACCCAGTACTTC
TRBV7-2,few,TRBD2,TRBJ2-3,CASEISAGFTDTQYF,TGTGCCAGCGAGATATCAGCGGGGTTCACAGATACGCAGTATTTT
TRBV20-1,NA,TRBD1,TRBJ2-7,CSAREDRGRRSYYEQYF,TGCAGTGCTAGGGAGGACAGGGGGCGCCGATCGTATTACGAGCAGTACTTC
TRBV5-1,NA,TRBD2,TRBJ2-3,CASSLFAGGQRDTQYF,TGCGCCAGCAGCTTGTTTGCGGGGGGGCAGCGAGATACGCAGTATTTT
TRBV4-1,few,TRBD1,TRBJ2-5,CASSQVGTAQETQYF,TGCGCCAGCAGCCAAGTGGGGACAGCTCAAGAGACCCAGTACTTC
TRBV28,many,NA,TRBJ2-3,CASSTRPYRDVGTDTQYF,TGTGCCAGCAGTACTAGGCCTTACAGGGACGTGGGCACAGATACGCAGTATTTT
TRBV6-2/TRBV6-3,NA,TRBD2,TRBJ2-2,CASRKTSGNTGELFF,TGTGCCAGCAGGAAGACTAGCGGGAACACCGGGGAGCTGTTTTTT
TRBV7-2,many,NA,TRBJ2-5,CASSFFTPGRETQYF,TGTGCCAGCAGCTTCTTCACTCCGGGTCGGGAGACCCAGTACTTC
TRBV14,NA,NA,TRBJ2-3,CASSVTWDAQYF,TGTGCCAGCAGTGTTACCTGGGATGCGCAGTATTTT
TRBV20-1,few,NA,TRBJ2-3,CSARVRTADTQYF,TGCAGTGCTAGAGTCAGGACGGCAGATACGCAGTATTTT
TRBV28,NA,NA,TRBJ2-3,CASSFGVEWDTQYF,TGTGCCAGCAGTTTCGGGGTCGAGTGGGATACGCAGTATTTT
TRBV7-9,many,TRBD1,TRBJ1-4,CASSGARGIMQKLFF,TGTGCCAGCAGCGGCGCCAGGGGGATTATGCAAAAACTGTTTTTT
TRBV20-1,few,TRBD1,TRBJ1-2,CSAIRTGVNYGYTF,TGCAGTGCAATTAGGACAGGGGTGAACTATGGCTACACCTTC
TRBV12-3/TRBV12-4,many,NA,TRBJ2-7,CASSAHSLYEQYF,TGTGCCAGCAGTGCCCACTCTCTTTACGAGCAGTACTTC
TRBV12-3/TRBV12-4,NA,NA,TRBJ2-1,CASSWTINEQFF,TGTGCCAGCAGTTGGACAATCAATGAGCAGTTCTTC
TRBV11-2,NA,NA,TRBJ1-3,CASSFQGLQGFSGNTIYF,TGTGCCAGCAGCTTCCAAGGATTACAGGGATTCTCTGGAAACACCATATATTTT
TRBV11-2,NA,TRBD1,TRBJ1-3,CASSLFRGQGGIGNTIYF,TGTGCCAGCAGCTTATTCCGGGGACAGGGGGGAATAGGAAACACCATATATTTT
TRBV7-2,once,TRBD1,TRBJ1-4,CASSFGQGGGNEKLFF,TGTGCCAGCAGCTTCGGACAGGGGGGAGGTAATGAAAAACTGTTTTTT
TRBV12-3/TRBV12-4,NA,NA,TRBJ1-1,CASSLDPQYREEAFF,TGTGCCAGCAGTTTAGACCCCCAATACAGGGAGGAAGCTTTCTTT
TRBV28,few,NA,TRBJ1-1,CASSGTFEAFF,TGTGCCAGCAGTGGGACGTTTGAAGCTTTCTTT
TRBV24-1,NA,NA,TRBJ1-2,CATSDPGTTNGYTF,TGTGCCACCAGTGATCCCGGGACAACCAATGGCTACACCTTC
TRBV12-3/TRBV12-4,many,NA,TRBJ1-1,CASSFGRRVEAFF,TGTGCCAGCAGTTTCGGGCGGAGGGTTGAAGCTTTCTTT
TRBV24-1,many,NA,TRBJ2-5,CATSDNRETQYF,TGTGCCACCAGTGACAACAGGGAGACCCAGTACTTC
TRBV6-2/TRBV6-3,NA,NA,TRBJ1-2,CASSGDRTGNYGYTF,TGTGCCAGCAGCGGGGACCGGACGGGTAACTATGGCTACACCTTC
TRBV6-1,many,NA,TRBJ2-1,CASRGVPGLPTPNEQFF,TGTGCCAGCAGGGGGGTCCCGGGACTCCCGACGCCCAATGAGCAGTTCTTC
TRBV27,few,NA,TRBJ1-6,CASSSETFVPFGSSPLHF,TGTGCCAGCAGTTCTGAAACCTTCGTACCCTTCGGATCTTCACCCCTCCACTTT
TRBV6-2/TRBV6-3,NA,NA,TRBJ2-7,CASRLHGEHSEQYF,TGTGCCAGCAGGCTACATGGAGAACACAGCGAGCAGTACTTC
TRBV11-1,many,NA,TRBJ2-6,CASSLWDGTSGANVLTF,TGTGCCAGCAGCCTATGGGACGGCACCTCTGGGGCCAACGTCCTGACTTTC
TRBV27,many,NA,TRBJ1-2,CASSLQGYYGYTF,TGTGCCAGCAGTTTACAGGGGTACTATGGCTACACCTTC
TRBV6-4,many,NA,TRBJ2-3,CASSDSTGRGTDTQYF,TGTGCCAGCAGTGACTCCACAGGGAGGGGCACAGATACGCAGTATTTT
TRBV11-2,few,TRBD2,TRBJ2-1,CASNRLAGGPIRNNEQFF,TGTGCCAGCAACAGACTAGCGGGGGGACCCATACGAAACAATGAGCAGTTCTTC
TRBV5-5,many,NA,TRBJ1-5,CASSFLAGRDQPQHF,TGTGCCAGCAGCTTTCTAGCAGGGCGAGATCAGCCCCAGCATTTT
TRBV7-9,many,NA,TRBJ2-3,CASSPQRLLSTDTQYF,TGTGCCAGCAGCCCTCAAAGGCTACTGAGCACAGATACGCAGTATTTT
TRBV20-1,many,TRBD2,TRBJ2-3,CSAHLAGVGDTQYF,TGCAGTGCTCATCTAGCGGGGGTCGGAGATACGCAGTATTTT